This T cell receptor beta chain is from a study of early T cells in non-severe SARS-CoV-2 infection (dated by TCRdb to 2020 to 2023). Context from the whole study: Because TCR sequencing was done on bulk RNA from unsorted whole blood, the alpha and beta chains could not be paired. General findings and caveats noted by the study authors: VDJdb matching was skewed toward anti-spike CD8 responses, so virus-specific expansions were likely underestimated and private and CD4 specificities were missed.

Set within a cohort of healthcare workers in London, UK, this nested case-control study involved weekly PCR testing of nasopharyngeal swabs along with blood sampling. Between 23 and 31 March 2020, the week of the UK lockdown, healthcare workers were enrolled and then followed up weekly for as long as 16 weeks. Library construction relied on 5' RACE. TCRdb names NextSeq 500 as the instrument used. Unique molecular identifiers were attached to individual cDNA molecules in the TCR library protocol so that sequencing error and PCR bias could be corrected. Both TCR alpha and beta chains were sequenced, and tight co-correlation was observed between alpha and beta sequence abundances in each sample. Under the source paper's analysis protocol: V gene, J gene and CDR3 annotation of TCR sequences was performed with Decombinator V4. TCRs were defined as expanded if a significant change between any two time points was detected under a Poisson model with p below 0.0001. TCR abundances were normalised to the total number of TCRs sequenced in each sample and reported as counts per million. VDJdb, accessed on 1 November 2021, was searched for TCRs annotated for CMV, EBV and SARS-CoV-2, and TCRs annotated for more than one antigen were excluded. TCRdb reprocessed the public reads (quality trimming at Q25 with fastp, clone calling with MiXCR) and kept in-frame beta chains. Rows merge per CDR3 protein into single entries with the most common DNA and genes. None of the V and J calls come from the authors' own analysis; TCRdb made them. This sample is represented by tens of thousands of distinct CDR3 sequences; roughly 4.5% of them were singletons. Approximately 5% of the sample is taken by the ten largest.

In this sample, this clonotype turned up a few times. Its antigen is currently not known. No clone much larger than this one lies a single base away; base qualities are absent. This TCR derives from an adult who was a healthcare worker with PCR-confirmed SARS-CoV-2 infection or an uninfected control (not recorded which). The sequencing here drew on whole blood, taken at baseline.

At the DNA level, the sequence is TGTGCCAGCAGCTTATTCGGGGACAGAGTCTCCTACGAGCAGTACTTC. It encodes CASSLFGDRVSYEQYF. This receptor chain uses TRBV5-6 and TRBJ2-7, and 7 junction bases match TRBD1. Germline trimming amounts to 2 bases on V and 0 bases on J, with 8 as the count of junction bases outside the gene matches. The CDR3 runs 16 residues from the cysteine to the phenylalanine. Only the CDR3 DNA stays, 48 bases, in frame from base 1. For CDR1 and CDR2, the germline V gene lists SGHDT and YYEEEE.